This T cell receptor (beta chain) was documented in a study of T cell clonotyping in hematopoietic cell transplantation (dated by TCRdb to 2020 to 2022). Study-level background: The study collected around 150 blood samples from 35 to 45 consecutive transplant recipients and their related donors. Recruitment of patients ran from September 2015 to early 2017, and follow-up continued until late 2020 or until death. Broader findings and caveats from the paper: After transplant, TCR diversity in recipients dropped, and pathologically expanded clonotypes climbed progressively between day 30 and day 180. Only a small fraction of recipient repertoires overlapped donor repertoires, with over 95% appearing de novo at the given depth. The sample size was limited and the cells went unsorted, which meant the CD4 and CD8 repertoire contributions could not be told apart. Inverse Simpson Index values from donors and from recipients before transplant predicted broader TCR repertoire diversity after transplant.

In light of the paper, this sample's time point label describes: 100 days after allo-HCT. Blood from recipients was drawn roughly 28 days before transplant, then again at days 30, 100 and 180 after transplant. Using Nuclei Lysis Solution, genomic DNA was extracted from unfractionated peripheral blood mononuclear cells that were either fresh or cryopreserved. Worth noting for this clone: It lacks a known antigen. Base qualities are not provided; no much larger clone lies one nucleotide away.

Looking up the germline V gene yields CDR1 SNHLY and CDR2 FYNNEI. V and J lose 4 bases and 4 bases, and a span of 13 bases separates them. The CDR3 runs 14 residues from the cysteine to the phenylalanine. Here the CDR3 DNA is all that survives: 42 bases in frame from base 1. With the immunoSEQ assay, which is a bias-controlled multiplex PCR relying on V- and J-specific primers, TCR beta CDR3 regions were amplified from genomic DNA. In a second PCR step, the CDR3 amplicons were tagged with a proprietary barcode plus Illumina adapter sequences. An Illumina MiSeq instrument was used to sequence the CDR3 libraries. From the authors' description of their analysis: Export and quality control were performed with immunoSEQ Analyzer 3.0, and downstream analyses were performed with R Bioconductor and Immunarch. Only productive rearrangements within the normalized downsampled data set were used in the calculation of repertoire metrics. Pathologically expanded clonotypes were defined as those larger than 5 templates in the normalized cohort. The Inverse Simpson Index served as the measure of repertoire diversity. To capture all clonotypes, CMV-specificity analyses were performed on the non-normalized data set. Sourced from immuneACCESS, this table was stored by TCRdb with only in-frame sequences that have V and J called. A share of the clones is absent; for the studies checked, an unresolved V gene accounts for under half, and the remainder has no known explanation. Clone size and the V and J calls come from that table; the DNA yielded D and trimming. Within this sample are roughly 5,000 clones, with 75% to 85% of them counted one time only. The ten biggest clones cover around 29% of the sample.

The sample here was PBMCs, taken 100 days after allogeneic stem cell transplant. The rearrangement joined TRBV2 to TRBJ1-2, with the D segment identity uncertain. The sequence was collected from a male patient aged 45-60 years who had an allogeneic stem cell transplant from an unrelated donor, so the T cells may come from the graft donor. Some clones in this sample may be carry-over from other donors' samples. The DNA sequence follows: TGTGCCAGCAGTGGGGTTGACAACGGCTATGGCTACACCTTC. Its product reads: CASSGVDNGYGYTF.